This TCR beta chain was sequenced for a study of spatial heterogeneity in lung cancer. Study at large: There were consistently more beta-chain sequences detected than alpha-chain sequences.

TCRdb redid the calling of the 5' RACE reads with MiXCR, one entry per CDR3 protein. Here the sample spans about 45,000 distinct CDR3 sequences, around 13% being singletons. Points from the study as a whole: Detection of ubiquitous tumor TCRs in blood was higher at resection than follow-up.

Sample time point: sample taken at primary tumor resection. Unsorted tumor, nontumor lung tissue or cryopreserved PBMC supplied the whole RNA. Samples were obtained from more than 70 donors, all untreated early-stage non-small cell lung cancer patients. Turning to this clonotype: Its antigen is unidentified.

CDR3 size: 15 residues. Trimming removed 5 bases from V and 6 bases from J; junction bases left unmatched: 4. Germline CDR1 is SEHNR and CDR2 is FQNEAQ (reference sequence). The starting material was PBMCs, obtained at surgery. The genes are TRBV7-9 and TRBJ2-3; 14 bases match TRBD2. The clonotype comes from a male donor with early-stage non-small cell lung cancer. In DNA, the CDR3 is TGTGCCAGCAGCCCGACTAGCGGGGGGGCTGATACGCAGTATTTT. Translating gives CASSPTSGGADTQYF.